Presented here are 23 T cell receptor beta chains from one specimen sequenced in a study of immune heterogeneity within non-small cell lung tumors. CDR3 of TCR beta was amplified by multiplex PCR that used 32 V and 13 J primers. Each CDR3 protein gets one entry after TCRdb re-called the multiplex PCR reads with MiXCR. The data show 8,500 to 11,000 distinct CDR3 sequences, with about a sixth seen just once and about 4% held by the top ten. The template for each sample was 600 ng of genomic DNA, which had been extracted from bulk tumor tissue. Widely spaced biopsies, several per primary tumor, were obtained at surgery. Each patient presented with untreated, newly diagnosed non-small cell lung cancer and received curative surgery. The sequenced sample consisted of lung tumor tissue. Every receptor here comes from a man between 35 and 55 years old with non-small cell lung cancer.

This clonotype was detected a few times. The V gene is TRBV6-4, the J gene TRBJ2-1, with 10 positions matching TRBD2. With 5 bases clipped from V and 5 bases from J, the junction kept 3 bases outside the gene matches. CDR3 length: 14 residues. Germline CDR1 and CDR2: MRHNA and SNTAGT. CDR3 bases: TGTGCCAGCAGTATTCTAGCGGGGGACAATGAGCAGTTCTTC. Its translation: CASSILAGDNEQFF.

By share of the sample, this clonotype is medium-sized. CDR3 residues: CASSFNRVREGYTF. DNA for the CDR3: TGTGCCAGCAGTTTCAACAGGGTGAGGGAAGGCTACACCTTC. V usage is TRBV28 and J usage is TRBJ1-2; D is perhaps TRBD1 (6 bases). Trimming left V 3 bases short and J 8 bases short, with 16 bases between. Germline-derived CDR1 and CDR2 are MDHEN and SYDVKM. The CDR3 is 14 residues long.

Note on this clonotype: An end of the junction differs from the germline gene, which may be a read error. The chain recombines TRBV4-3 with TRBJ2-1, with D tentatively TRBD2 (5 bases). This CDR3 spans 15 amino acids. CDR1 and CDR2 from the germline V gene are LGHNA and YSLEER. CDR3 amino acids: CAGSQSGGSSNEQFF. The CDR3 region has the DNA TGCGCCGGCAGCCAAAGCGGTGGCAGTTCCAATGAGCAGTTCTTC.

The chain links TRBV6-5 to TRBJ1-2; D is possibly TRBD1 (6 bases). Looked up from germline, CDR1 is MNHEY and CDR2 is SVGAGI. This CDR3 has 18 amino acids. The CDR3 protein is CSSSTWGLVGEENYGYTF. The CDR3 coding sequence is TGTTCTAGCAGTACTTGGGGGCTTGTTGGGGAGGAGAACTATGGCTACACCTTC.

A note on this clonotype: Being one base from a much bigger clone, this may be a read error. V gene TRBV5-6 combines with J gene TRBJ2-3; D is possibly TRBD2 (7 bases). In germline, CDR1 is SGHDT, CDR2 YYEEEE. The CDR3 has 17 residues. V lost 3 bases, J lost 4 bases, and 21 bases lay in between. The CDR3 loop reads CASSSGWGAGVPDTQYF. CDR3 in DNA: TGTGCCAGCAGCTCGGGATGGGGGGCGGGGGTCCCAGATACGCAGTATTTT.

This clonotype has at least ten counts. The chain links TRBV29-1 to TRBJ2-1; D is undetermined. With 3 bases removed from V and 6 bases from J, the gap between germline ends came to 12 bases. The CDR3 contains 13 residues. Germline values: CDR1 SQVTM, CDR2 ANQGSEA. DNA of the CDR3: TGCAGCGTTGATTGGCAGTCGGGCAATGAGCAGTTCTTC. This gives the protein CSVDWQSGNEQFF.

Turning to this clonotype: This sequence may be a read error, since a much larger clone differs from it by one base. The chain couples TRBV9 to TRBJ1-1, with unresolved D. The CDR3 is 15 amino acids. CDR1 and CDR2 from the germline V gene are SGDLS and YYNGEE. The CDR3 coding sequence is TGTGTCAGCAGCGTAAATGTCGGGATGAACACTGAAGCTTTCTTT. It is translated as CVSSVNVGMNTEAFF.

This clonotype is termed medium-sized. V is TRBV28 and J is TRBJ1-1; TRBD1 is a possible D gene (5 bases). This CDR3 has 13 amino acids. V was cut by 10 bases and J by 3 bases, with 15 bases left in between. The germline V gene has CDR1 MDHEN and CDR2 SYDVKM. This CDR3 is CATGIMGDTEAFF. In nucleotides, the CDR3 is TGTGCCACCGGAATCATGGGGGACACTGAAGCTTTCTTT.

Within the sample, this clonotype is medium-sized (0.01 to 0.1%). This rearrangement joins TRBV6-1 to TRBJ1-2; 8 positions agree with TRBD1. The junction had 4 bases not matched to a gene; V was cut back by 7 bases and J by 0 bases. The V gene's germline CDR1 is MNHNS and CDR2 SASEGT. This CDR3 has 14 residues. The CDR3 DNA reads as TGTGCCAGCAAAGGACAGGGCCCTAACTATGGCTACACCTTC. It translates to CASKGQGPNYGYTF.

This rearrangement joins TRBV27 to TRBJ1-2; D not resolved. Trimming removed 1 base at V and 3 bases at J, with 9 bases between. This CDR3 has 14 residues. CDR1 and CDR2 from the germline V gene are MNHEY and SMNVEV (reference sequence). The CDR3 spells CASSLCRGYYGYTF. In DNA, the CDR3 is TGTGCCAGCAGTTTATGTAGAGGCTACTATGGCTACACCTTC.

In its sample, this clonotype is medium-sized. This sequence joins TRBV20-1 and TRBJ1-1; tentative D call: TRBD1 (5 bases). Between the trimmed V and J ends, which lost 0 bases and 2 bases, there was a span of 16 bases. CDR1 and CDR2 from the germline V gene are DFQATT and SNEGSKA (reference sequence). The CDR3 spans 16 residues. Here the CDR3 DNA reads TGCAGTGCTAGAGATTTGTGGGGGGAGTTAAACACTGAAGCTTTCTTT. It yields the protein CSARDLWGELNTEAFF.

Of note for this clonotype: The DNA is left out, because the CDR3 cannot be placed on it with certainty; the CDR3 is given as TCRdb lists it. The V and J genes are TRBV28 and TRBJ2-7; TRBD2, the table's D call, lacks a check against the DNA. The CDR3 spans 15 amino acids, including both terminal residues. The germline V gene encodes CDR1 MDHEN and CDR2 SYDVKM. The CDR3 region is CASSFGAGAIYEHYF.

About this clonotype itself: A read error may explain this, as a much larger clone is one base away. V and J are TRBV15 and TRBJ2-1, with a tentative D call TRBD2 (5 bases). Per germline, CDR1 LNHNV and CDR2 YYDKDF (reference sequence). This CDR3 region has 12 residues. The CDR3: CVTSRETSTLFF. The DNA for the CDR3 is TGTGTCACCAGCAGAGAAACTAGTACGCTGTTCTTC.

In nucleotides, the CDR3 is TGTGCCAGCAGCTTGGATGTCGGTTCACCCCTCCACTTT. Protein: CASSLDVGSPLHF. The chain is built from TRBV5-6 and TRBJ1-6; unclear D gene. The ends were cut back, 0 bases at V and 9 bases at J, with 7 bases in the middle. The CDR3 loop spans 13 amino acids. Germline CDR1 and CDR2: SGHDT and YYEEEE.

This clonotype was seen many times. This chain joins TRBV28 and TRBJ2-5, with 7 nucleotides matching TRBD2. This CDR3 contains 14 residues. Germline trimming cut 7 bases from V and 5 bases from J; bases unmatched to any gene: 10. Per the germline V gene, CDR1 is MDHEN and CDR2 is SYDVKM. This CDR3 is CASTTQRDWETQYF. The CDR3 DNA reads TGTGCCAGCACTACCCAGCGGGATTGGGAGACCCAGTACTTC. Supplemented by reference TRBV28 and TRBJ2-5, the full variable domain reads DVKVTQSSRYLVKRTGEKVFLECVQDMDHENMFWYRQDPGLGLRLIYFSYDVKMKEKGDIPEGYSVSREKKERFSLILESASTNQTSMYLCASTTQRDWETQYFGPGTRLLVL.

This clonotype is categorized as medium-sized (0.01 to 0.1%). The CDR3 region has the DNA TGTGCCAGCAGTTATTCGAATCCGAACACCGGGGAGCTGTTTTTT. This encodes CASSYSNPNTGELFF. The chain has TRBV6-9 and TRBJ2-2; unclear D gene. The germline V and J ends were trimmed by 0 bases and 0 bases, with 5 bases remaining between them. The CDR3 covers 15 residues. Germline V CDR1 and CDR2: MNHGY, SVAAGI.

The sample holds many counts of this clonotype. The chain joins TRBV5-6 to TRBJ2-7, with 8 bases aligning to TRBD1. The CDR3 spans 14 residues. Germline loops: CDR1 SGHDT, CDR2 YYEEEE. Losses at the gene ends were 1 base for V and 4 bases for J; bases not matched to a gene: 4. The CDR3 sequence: CASSLQDRDYEQYF. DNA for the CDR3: TGTGCCAGCAGCTTGCAGGACAGGGATTACGAGCAGTACTTC.

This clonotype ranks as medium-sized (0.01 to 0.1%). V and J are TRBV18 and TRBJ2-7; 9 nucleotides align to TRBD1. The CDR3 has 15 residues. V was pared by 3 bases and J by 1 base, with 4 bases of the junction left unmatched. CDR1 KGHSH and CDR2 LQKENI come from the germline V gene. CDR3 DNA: TGTGCCAGCTCACCGTTACAGGGGGCTTCCTACGAGCAGTACTTC. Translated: CASSPLQGASYEQYF.

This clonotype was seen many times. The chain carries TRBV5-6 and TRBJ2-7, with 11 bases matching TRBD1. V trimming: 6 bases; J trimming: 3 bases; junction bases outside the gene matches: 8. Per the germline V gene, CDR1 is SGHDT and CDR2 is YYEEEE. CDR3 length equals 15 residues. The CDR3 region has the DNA TGTGCCAGCAACATAGGGACAGGGGGGATCTACGAGCAGTACTTC. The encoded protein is CASNIGTGGIYEQYF.

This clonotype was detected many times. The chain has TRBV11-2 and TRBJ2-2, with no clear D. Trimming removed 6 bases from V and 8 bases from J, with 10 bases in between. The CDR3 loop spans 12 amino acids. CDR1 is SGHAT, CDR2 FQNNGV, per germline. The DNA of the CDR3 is TGTGCCAGCAGTCCACTGTGGGGGGAGCTGTTTTTT. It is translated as CASSPLWGELFF.

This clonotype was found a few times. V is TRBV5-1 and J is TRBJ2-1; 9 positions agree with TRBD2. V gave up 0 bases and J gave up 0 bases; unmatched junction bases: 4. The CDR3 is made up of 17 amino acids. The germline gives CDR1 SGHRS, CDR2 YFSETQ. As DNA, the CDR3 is TGCGCCAGCAGCTTGGGATTTAGCGGGAGCTCCTACAATGAGCAGTTCTTC. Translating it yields CASSLGFSGSSYNEQFF.

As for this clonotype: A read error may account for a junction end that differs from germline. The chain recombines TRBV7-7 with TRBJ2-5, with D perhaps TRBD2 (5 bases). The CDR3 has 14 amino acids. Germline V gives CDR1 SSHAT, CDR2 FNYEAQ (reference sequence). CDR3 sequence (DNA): TGTGCTAGCAGCTTAGACGGGATGGGAGAGACCCAGTACTTC. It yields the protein CASSLDGMGETQYF.

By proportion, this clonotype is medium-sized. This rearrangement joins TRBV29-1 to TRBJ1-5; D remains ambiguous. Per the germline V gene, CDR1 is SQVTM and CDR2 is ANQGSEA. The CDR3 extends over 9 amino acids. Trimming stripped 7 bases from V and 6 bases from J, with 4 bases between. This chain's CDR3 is CSASQPQHF. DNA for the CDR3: TGCAGCGCGAGTCAGCCCCAGCATTTT.